The clone carrying this T cell receptor beta chain was seen many times. The antigen remains undetermined. Two-round multiplex PCR amplified TCR beta CDR3 from genomic DNA. Gene-specific TRBV and TRBJ primers were used in PCR round one. Universal primers were what the second PCR round relied on. TCRdb fed the multiplex PCR reads into MiXCR, producing one record per CDR3 protein. The table includes 30,000 to 35,000 distinct CDR3 sequences, 40% to 50% detected once. V lost 5 bases and J lost 7; bases outside the gene matches: 7. CDR3 length equals 14 residues. Germline CDR1 and CDR2: SGHVS and FQNEAQ. There were six milliliters of peripheral blood drawn at each of two time points. This sample is drawn from a study of prognosis after radiotherapy for stage I lung cancer. In the study overall: Aged about 53 to 90 years, with a median of approximately 74 years, the patients were 13 men and roughly six women.

Study observations and caveats: Counted unique TCR clones declined after stereotactic body radiation therapy (median roughly 9,900 versus 7,200).

V and J are TRBV7-8 and TRBJ2-1, with 8 nucleotides matching TRBD1. The specimen comprised PBMCs, sampled before or after stereotactic body radiation therapy (not recorded which). The source of this sequence is a donor over 45 with non-small cell lung cancer. This chain's CDR3 is CASSTGQGWNEQFF. Written as DNA, the CDR3 is TGTGCCAGCAGCACCGGACAGGGTTGGAATGAGCAGTTCTTC.